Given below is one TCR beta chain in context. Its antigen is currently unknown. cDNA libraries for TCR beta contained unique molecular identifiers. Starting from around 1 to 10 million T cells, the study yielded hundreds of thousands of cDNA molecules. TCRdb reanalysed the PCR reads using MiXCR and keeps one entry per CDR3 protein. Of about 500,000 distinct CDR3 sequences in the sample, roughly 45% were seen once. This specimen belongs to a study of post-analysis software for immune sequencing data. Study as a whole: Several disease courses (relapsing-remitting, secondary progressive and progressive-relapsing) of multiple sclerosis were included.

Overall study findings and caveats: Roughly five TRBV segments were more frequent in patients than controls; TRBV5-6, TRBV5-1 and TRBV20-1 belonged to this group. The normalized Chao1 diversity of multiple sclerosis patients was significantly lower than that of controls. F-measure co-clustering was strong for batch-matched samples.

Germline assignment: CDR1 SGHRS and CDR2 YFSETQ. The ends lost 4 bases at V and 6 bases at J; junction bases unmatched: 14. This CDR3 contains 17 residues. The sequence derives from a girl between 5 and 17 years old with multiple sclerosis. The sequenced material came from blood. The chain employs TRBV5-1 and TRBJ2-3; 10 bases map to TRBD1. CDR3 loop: CASSQPPGQGTTDTQYF. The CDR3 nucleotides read TGCGCCAGCAGCCAACCTCCGGGACAGGGGACCACGGATACGCAGTATTTT.